This TCR beta chain was recovered during a study of blood T cell repertoires in COVID-19. Study in general: T cells, B-cell-depleted T cells, or PBMCs provided the cDNA or gDNA that served as material.

With 1 base clipped from V and 8 bases from J, the junction kept 4 bases outside the gene matches. CDR1 and CDR2 (germline): SGHAT, FQNNGV. This CDR3 comprises 14 residues. In the original analysis: Researchers report that nucleated cell counts were estimated from reference gene primer amplification. Sequenced by immunoSEQ multiplex PCR; TCRdb stores in-frame clones only, minus some. D and trimming were read from the DNA, whereas the V and J calls and clone size are those reported in that table. There are about 99,000 clones in the sample; roughly 80% occur only once, and around 4.8% lies in the top ten. Patients from Seattle were sampled longitudinally, starting during active infection.

Sample: peripheral blood. The chain is built from TRBV11-2 and TRBJ2-1, with 8 bases identical to TRBD1. This clonotype was sampled from a man older than 75 with COVID-19, enrolled during active disease. The CDR3 here is CASSLGTGIHEQFF. The CDR3 DNA follows: TGTGCCAGCAGCTTAGGGACAGGGATCCATGAGCAGTTCTTC.